Following are 12 T cell receptor beta chains from one sample sequenced in a study of cytomegalovirus exposure and HLA in healthy donors. In the PCR, 60 Vbeta and 13 Jbeta primers were used. This table comes from immunoSEQ multiplex PCR, and its TCRdb copy is limited to in-frame clones, with some not included. The sample includes about 130,000 clones, approximately 61% of them seen just once. Sequencing used PBMCs. Receptor source: a human donor in good health.

The chain combines TRBV5-6 with TRBJ2-7; D might be TRBD2 (7 bases). V was pared by 4 bases and J by 0 bases, with 17 bases between. The CDR3 is 16 residues long. Germline V gene lookup returns CDR1 SGHDT and CDR2 YYEEEE. CDR3 amino acids: CASSLGGTRSSYEQYF. CDR3 coding DNA: TGTGCCAGCAGCCTGGGGGGGACACGATCCTCCTACGAGCAGTACTTC. Full variable domain (missing parts from reference TRBV5-6 and TRBJ2-7): DAGVTQSPTHLIKTRGQQVTLRCSPKSGHDTVSWYQQALGQGPQFIFQYYEEEERQRGNFPDRFSGHQFPNYSSELNVNALLLGDSALYLCASSLGGTRSSYEQYFGPGTRLTVT.

This chain joins TRBV28 and TRBJ1-1, with TRBD1 matching 8 bases. V lost 6 bases to trimming and J lost 1 base; unmatched junction nucleotides: 7. The CDR3 spans 15 residues. Germline V CDR1 and CDR2: MDHEN, SYDVKM. The CDR3 nucleotides are TGTGCCAGCAGCCGTCCAGGGGGCGCGAACACTGAAGCTTTCTTT. Encoded protein: CASSRPGGANTEAFF. The variable domain in full, with the rest retrieved from reference TRBV28 and TRBJ1-1, is DVKVTQSSRYLVKRTGEKVFLECVQDMDHENMFWYRQDPGLGLRLIYFSYDVKMKEKGDIPEGYSVSREKKERFSLILESASTNQTSMYLCASSRPGGANTEAFFGQGTRLTVV.

The chain combines TRBV5-1 with TRBJ2-7, with 7 bases matching TRBD1. The CDR3 consists of 14 residues. The germline V gene encodes CDR1 SGHRS and CDR2 YFSETQ. Trimming cost V 4 bases and J 2 bases; bases outside gene matches: 6. The CDR3 sequence: CASSPRDRPYEQYF. The CDR3 DNA is TGCGCCAGCAGCCCGAGGGACAGACCCTACGAGCAGTACTTC. Supplemented by reference TRBV5-1 and TRBJ2-7, the full variable domain reads KAGVTQTPRYLIKTRGQQVTLSCSPISGHRSVSWYQQTPGQGLQFLFEYFSETQRNKGNFPGRFSGRQFSNSRSEMNVSTLELGDSALYLCASSPRDRPYEQYFGPGTRLTVT.

The V and J genes are TRBV28 and TRBJ2-7; D call uncertain. The V and J ends lost 8 bases and 2 bases respectively, with 16 bases between them. The CDR3 has 14 residues. CDR1 and CDR2 (germline): MDHEN, SYDVKM. In DNA, the CDR3 is TGTGCCAGCGCCTTAACAGCCAATCCCTACGAGCAGTACTTC. Protein sequence: CASALTANPYEQYF.

The gene calls are TRBV23-1 and TRBJ1-1; D is ambiguous. TRBV23-1 carries the ORF label, with uncertain function. The CDR3 is 12 residues long. Trimming left V 0 bases short and J 8 bases short, with 7 bases between. In DNA, the CDR3 is TGCGCCAGCAGTCAATCTGCTCGGGAAGCTTTCTTT. Protein: CASSQSAREAFF.

The rearrangement joins TRBV27 to TRBJ1-2; the match to TRBD1 covers 12 bases. The germline gives CDR1 MNHEY, CDR2 SMNVEV (reference sequence). CDR3 length: 15 residues. V was pared by 5 bases and J by 6 bases, with 7 bases of the junction left unmatched. The CDR3 sequence is CASSAPGQGANGYTF. The CDR3 region has the DNA TGTGCCAGCAGTGCGCCGGGACAGGGGGCGAATGGCTACACCTTC.

V usage is TRBV5-4 and J usage is TRBJ2-3; 8 nucleotides match TRBD2. Per the germline V gene, CDR1 is SGHNT and CDR2 is YYREEE (reference sequence). Unmatched junction bases numbered 5, after V lost 2 bases and J lost 3 bases. This CDR3 is 15 amino acids long. The CDR3 loop reads CASSLASGRTDTQYF. The CDR3 DNA sequence: TGTGCCAGCAGCTTAGCGAGCGGGAGAACAGATACGCAGTATTTT.

The chain uses TRBV27 and TRBJ2-1; D is possibly TRBD2 (6 bases). The CDR3 is 12 amino acids. The V gene's germline CDR1 is MNHEY and CDR2 SMNVEV (reference sequence). Trimming left V 3 bases short and J 10 bases short, with 10 bases between. The CDR3 here is CASSFLGGEQFF. CDR3 nucleotides: TGTGCCAGCAGTTTTCTAGGAGGGGAGCAGTTCTTC.

The chain is built from TRBV4-2 and TRBJ2-1; D remains ambiguous. The CDR3 runs to 12 residues. Germline V lookup: CDR1 LGHNA, CDR2 YNFKEQ. Trimming stripped 4 bases from V and 7 bases from J, with 8 bases between. CDR3: CASSPTENEQFF. DNA for the CDR3: TGTGCCAGCAGCCCAACGGAGAATGAGCAGTTCTTC.

This rearrangement joins TRBV15 to TRBJ1-5, with 10 nucleotides matching TRBD1. Germline trimming cut 8 bases from V and 0 bases from J; bases unmatched to any gene: 7. The CDR3 contains 16 residues. CDR1 is LNHNV, CDR2 YYDKDF, per germline (reference sequence). The DNA for the CDR3 is TGTGCCACCGGCCTAGGGACAGGGGATAGCAATCAGCCCCAGCATTTT. Translating gives CATGLGTGDSNQPQHF.

J is TRBJ2-4 and V is TRBV4-2, with D perhaps matching TRBD2 (7 bases). Germline CDR1 LGHNA, CDR2 YNFKEQ. V lost 1 base, J lost 6 bases, and 28 bases lay in between. The CDR3 is 20 residues long. This chain's CDR3 is CASSQVPRGWGQSVGNIQYF. The CDR3 coding sequence is TGTGCCAGCAGCCAAGTCCCGCGGGGGTGGGGGCAAAGTGTGGGAAACATTCAGTACTTC.

The J gene is TRBJ2-1, the V gene TRBV15; perhaps TRBD1 as D (5 bases). There are 16 residues in the CDR3. V was cut by 2 bases and J by 8 bases, with 19 bases left in between. CDR1 and CDR2 (germline): LNHNV, YYDKDF (reference sequence). The CDR3 nucleotides read TGTGCCACCAGCAGAATGTTGGGGCAGGGCGGCGATGAGCAGTTCTTC. It yields the protein CATSRMLGQGGDEQFF.